These T cell receptor beta chains were read from a single sample in a study of post-analysis software for immune sequencing data. TCRdb independently ran MiXCR on the PCR reads; one entry per CDR3 protein. The sample carries 430,000 or so distinct CDR3 sequences, 35% to 45% recorded once. Source material: blood. Every receptor here comes from a girl under 10 years old with multiple sclerosis. Both conserved end residues are part of each CDR3. D genes are given only for firm matches. Not all rows give a size; the values are once, few, many and, for expanded clones, a class.

J gene	clone size	V gene	D gene	CDR3 protein	CDR3 DNA
TRBJ1-2	.	TRBV5-1	TRBD1	CASSLRTGASYYGYTF	TGCGCCAGCAGCTTGAGGACAGGGGCATCGTACTATGGCTACACCTTC
TRBJ2-5	.	TRBV5-1	TRBD1	CASSLRTGGAEETQYF	TGCGCCAGCAGCTTGAGGACAGGGGGCGCGGAAGAGACCCAGTACTTC
TRBJ2-5	.	TRBV5-1	.	CASSLEKETQYF	TGCGCCAGCAGCTTGGAAAAAGAGACCCAGTACTTC
TRBJ2-5	few	TRBV25-1	TRBD2	CASSGFGGGSQETQYF	TGTGCCAGCAGTGGATTTGGCGGGGGGTCTCAAGAGACCCAGTACTTC
TRBJ2-3	.	TRBV5-1	.	CASSEATAVTQYF	TGCGCCAGCAGCGAAGCGACAGCAGTTACGCAGTATTTT
TRBJ1-2	.	TRBV27	TRBD1	CASTSLGQGAVGCTF	TGTGCCAGCACGTCCTTAGGGCAGGGGGCGGTTGGCTGCACCTTC
TRBJ2-2	.	TRBV28	.	CASSHRGPPDTGELFF	TGTGCCAGCAGTCACCGGGGCCCCCCGGATACCGGGGAGCTGTTTTTT
TRBJ1-3	few	TRBV7-9	.	CASSPSGSWAGNTIYF	TGTGCCAGCAGCCCATCGGGGTCCTGGGCTGGAAACACCATATATTTT
TRBJ1-5	.	TRBV20-1	.	CSARNRLGQPQHF	TGCAGTGCTAGAAACAGGCTTGGTCAGCCCCAGCATTTT
TRBJ2-6	.	TRBV7-6	.	CASSLVGGASGANVLTF	TGTGCCAGCAGCTTAGTTGGGGGGGCCTCTGGGGCCAACGTCCTGACTTTC
TRBJ2-7	few	TRBV20-1	TRBD1	CSAEGGQVSSYEQYF	TGCAGTGCTGAGGGGGGACAGGTTAGCTCCTACGAGCAGTACTTC
TRBJ1-5	many	TRBV24-1	TRBD1	CATSDPGTGHQPQHF	TGTGCCACCAGTGACCCGGGGACAGGGCATCAGCCCCAGCATTTT
TRBJ2-7	.	TRBV27	TRBD2	CANSLGTSGRNEQYF	TGTGCCAACAGTTTGGGGACTAGCGGGAGAAACGAGCAGTACTTC
TRBJ2-7	many	TRBV7-2	.	CASSLAQGYEQYF	TGCGCCAGCAGCTTGGCTCAGGGCTACGAGCAGTACTTC
TRBJ2-4	.	TRBV28	TRBD2	CASSLLGAGRYEQYF	TGTGCCAGCAGTTTATTAGGAGCGGGAAGGTATGAGCAGTACTTC
TRBJ1-5	.	TRBV20-1	.	CSAGGRLNQPQHF	TGCAGTGCTGGGGGGCGGTTAAATCAGCCCCAGCATTTT
TRBJ1-1	few	TRBV29-1	.	CSVQMGRSTEAFF	TGCAGCGTCCAAATGGGGCGGAGCACTGAAGCTTTCTTT
TRBJ2-1	.	TRBV7-8	TRBD2	CASSVRESINNEQFF	TGTGCCAGCAGCGTGCGGGAGAGCATAAACAATGAGCAGTTCTTC
TRBJ1-2	.	TRBV7-2	.	CASSLAGGSSNYGYTF	TGTGCCAGCAGCTTAGCAGGCGGTAGCTCTAACTATGGCTACACCTTC
TRBJ1-2	.	TRBV20-1	.	CSARDKGYTF	TGCAGTGCTAGAGATAAGGGCTACACCTTC
TRBJ2-1	few	TRBV12-3/TRBV12-4	TRBD1	CASSKTGTGAYNEQFF	TGTGCCAGCAGCAAAACCGGGACAGGGGCCTACAATGAGCAGTTCTTC
TRBJ1-2	.	TRBV28	.	CASRSTVGYGYTF	TGTGCCAGCAGGTCCACTGTGGGCTATGGCTACACCTTC